The TCR beta chain described here comes from a study of shared clonotypes between healthy human individuals. Germline V gives CDR1 SQVTM, CDR2 ANQGSEA. V was cut by 7 bases and J by 6 bases, with 16 bases left in between. The CDR3 runs 12 residues. Produced via immunoSEQ multiplex PCR; TCRdb's table is partial and in-frame only. The data show 100,000 to 120,000 clones, over 65% seen once. The sequencing sample was made of memory CD8+ T cells sorted from blood. Noted subset: CD45RO+ cells pooled with CCR7-negative TemRA cells. The sequence derives from a woman aged 25 to 45 in good health. V and J are TRBV29-1 and TRBJ2-7; D may be TRBD1 or TRBD2 (5 bases each). CDR3 loop: CSGVRGEGEQYF. The CDR3 DNA reads TGCAGCGGGGTTAGGGGTGAGGGCGAGCAGTACTTC.